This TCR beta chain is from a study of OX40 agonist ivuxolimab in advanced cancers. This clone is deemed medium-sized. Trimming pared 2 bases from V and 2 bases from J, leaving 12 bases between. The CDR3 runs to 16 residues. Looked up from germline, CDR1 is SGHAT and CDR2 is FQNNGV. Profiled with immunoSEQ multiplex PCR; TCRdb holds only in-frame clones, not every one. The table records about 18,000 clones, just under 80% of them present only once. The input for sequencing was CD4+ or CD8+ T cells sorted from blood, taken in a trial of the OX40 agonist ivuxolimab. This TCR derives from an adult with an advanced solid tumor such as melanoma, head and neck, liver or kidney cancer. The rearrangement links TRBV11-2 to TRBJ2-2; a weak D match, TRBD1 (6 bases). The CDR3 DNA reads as TGTGCCAGCAGCTTATGGGCAGGGGAAAACACCGGGGAGCTGTTTTTT. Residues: CASSLWAGENTGELFF.